The table lists the clone carrying this T cell receptor (beta chain) with a few counts. What it recognizes is unknown. This sample is drawn from a study of identifying expanded T cells in peripheral blood. Assay: immunoSEQ multiplex PCR; the TCRdb copy retains only in-frame clones and omits some. The sample includes more than 90,000 clones, around 90% of them seen just once. Whole-study findings and limits: Clone count variance between approximately two-week samples rose with total template count.

Trimming removed 3 bases from V and 4 bases from J, with 4 bases in between. The CDR3 contains 12 residues. The germline CDR1 and CDR2 sequences are SGHAT and FQNNGV. Sequences were obtained from blood. The chain carries TRBV11-2 and TRBJ1-3; unclear D gene. The sequence came from a person between 18 and 70 years old in good health. CDR3 amino acids: CASSFIGNTIYF. The DNA of the CDR3 is TGTGCCAGCAGCTTTATAGGAAACACCATATATTTT. The entire variable domain, with the rest obtained from reference TRBV11-2 and TRBJ1-3, is as follows: EAGVAQSPRYKIIEKRQSVAFWCNPISGHATLYWYQQILGQGPKLLIQFQNNGVVDDSQLPKDRFSAERLKGVDSTLKIQPAKLEDSAVYLCASSFIGNTIYFGEGSWLTVV.